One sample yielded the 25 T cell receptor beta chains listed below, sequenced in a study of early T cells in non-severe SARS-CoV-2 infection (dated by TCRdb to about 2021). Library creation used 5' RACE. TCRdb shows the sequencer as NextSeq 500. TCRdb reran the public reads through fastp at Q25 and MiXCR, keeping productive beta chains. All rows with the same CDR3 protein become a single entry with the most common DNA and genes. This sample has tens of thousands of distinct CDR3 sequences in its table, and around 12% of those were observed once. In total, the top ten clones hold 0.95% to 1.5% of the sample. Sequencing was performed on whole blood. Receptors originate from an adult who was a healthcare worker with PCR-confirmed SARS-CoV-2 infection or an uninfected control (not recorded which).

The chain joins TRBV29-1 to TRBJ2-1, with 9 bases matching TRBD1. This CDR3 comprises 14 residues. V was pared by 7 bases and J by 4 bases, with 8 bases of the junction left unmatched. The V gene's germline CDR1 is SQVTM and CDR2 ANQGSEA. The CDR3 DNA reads TGCAGCGCCGGGACAGGGACGGGATACAATGAGCAGTTCTTC. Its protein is CSAGTGTGYNEQFF.

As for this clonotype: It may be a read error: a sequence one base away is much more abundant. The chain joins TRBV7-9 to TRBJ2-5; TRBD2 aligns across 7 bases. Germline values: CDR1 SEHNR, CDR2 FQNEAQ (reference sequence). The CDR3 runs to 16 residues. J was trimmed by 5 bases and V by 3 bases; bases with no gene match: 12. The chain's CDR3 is CASSFGNSGDSETQYF. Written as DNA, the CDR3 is TGTGCCAGCAGCTTCGGGAACAGCGGGGATTCGGAGACCCAGTACTTC.

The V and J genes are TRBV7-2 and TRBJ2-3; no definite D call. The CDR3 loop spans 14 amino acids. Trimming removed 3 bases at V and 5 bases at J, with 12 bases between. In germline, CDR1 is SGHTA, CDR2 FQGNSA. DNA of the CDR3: TGTGCCAGCAGCTTTGTGGTCTTCGGAGATACGCAGTATTTT. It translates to CASSFVVFGDTQYF.

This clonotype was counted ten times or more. The CDR3 region has the DNA TGTGCCAGCAGCTTATTTTTAGGACAGGGGAATTCACCCCTCCACTTT. It is translated as CASSLFLGQGNSPLHF. This rearrangement joins TRBV7-9 to TRBJ1-6; 9 nucleotides align to TRBD1. Trimming cost V 2 bases and J 7 bases; bases outside gene matches: 6. The CDR3 covers 16 residues. Germline CDR1 is SEHNR and CDR2 is FQNEAQ (reference sequence).

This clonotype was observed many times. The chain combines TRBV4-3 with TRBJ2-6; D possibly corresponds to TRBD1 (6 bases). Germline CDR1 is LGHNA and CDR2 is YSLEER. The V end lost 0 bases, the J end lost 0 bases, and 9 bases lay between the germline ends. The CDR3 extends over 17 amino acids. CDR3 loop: CASSQEPGVSGANVLTF. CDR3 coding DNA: TGCGCCAGCAGCCAAGAACCAGGGGTCTCTGGGGCCAACGTCCTGACTTTC.

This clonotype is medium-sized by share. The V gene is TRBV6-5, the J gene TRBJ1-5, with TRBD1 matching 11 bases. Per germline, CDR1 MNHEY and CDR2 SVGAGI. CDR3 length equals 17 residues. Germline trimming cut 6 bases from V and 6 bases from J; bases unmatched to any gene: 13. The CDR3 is CASSPFGQGAARQPQHF. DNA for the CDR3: TGTGCCAGCAGCCCATTCGGACAGGGGGCAGCCCGTCAGCCCCAGCATTTT.

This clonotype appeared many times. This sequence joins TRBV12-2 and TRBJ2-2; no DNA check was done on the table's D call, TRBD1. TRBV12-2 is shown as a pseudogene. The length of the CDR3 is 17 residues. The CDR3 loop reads CASRTGTGDGNTGELFF. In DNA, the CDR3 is TGTGCAAGTCGGACCGGGACAGGGGACGGGAACACCGGGGAGCTGTTTTTT.

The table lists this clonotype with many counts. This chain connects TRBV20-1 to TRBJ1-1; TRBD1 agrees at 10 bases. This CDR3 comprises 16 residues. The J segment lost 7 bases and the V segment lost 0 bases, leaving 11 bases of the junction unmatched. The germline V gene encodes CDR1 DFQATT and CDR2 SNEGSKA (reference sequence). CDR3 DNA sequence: TGCAGTGCTAGAGATCCAGGGACAGGGGAGCTGCGTGAAGCTTTCTTT. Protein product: CSARDPGTGELREAFF.

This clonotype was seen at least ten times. CDR3 amino acids: CASSPQERGTDTQYF. The CDR3 nucleotides read TGTGCCAGCTCACCACAAGAAAGAGGCACAGATACGCAGTATTTT. The chain combines TRBV18 with TRBJ2-3; D is unclear. Germline V gene lookup returns CDR1 KGHSH and CDR2 LQKENI. CDR3 length equals 15 residues. V lost 1 base and J 1 base, leaving 9 bases between the germline ends.

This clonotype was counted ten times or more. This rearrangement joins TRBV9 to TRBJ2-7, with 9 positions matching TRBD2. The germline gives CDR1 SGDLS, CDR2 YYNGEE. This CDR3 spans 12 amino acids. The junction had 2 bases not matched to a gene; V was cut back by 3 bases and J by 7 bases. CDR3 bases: TGTGCCAGCAGCGCCCTAGCGGGGGAGCAGTACTTC. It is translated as CASSALAGEQYF.

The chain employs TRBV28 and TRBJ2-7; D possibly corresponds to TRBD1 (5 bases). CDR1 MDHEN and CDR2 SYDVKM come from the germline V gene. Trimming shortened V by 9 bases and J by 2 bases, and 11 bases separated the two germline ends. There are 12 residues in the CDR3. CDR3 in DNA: TGTGCCAGTGCGACAGAGCCCTACGAGCAGTACTTC. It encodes CASATEPYEQYF.

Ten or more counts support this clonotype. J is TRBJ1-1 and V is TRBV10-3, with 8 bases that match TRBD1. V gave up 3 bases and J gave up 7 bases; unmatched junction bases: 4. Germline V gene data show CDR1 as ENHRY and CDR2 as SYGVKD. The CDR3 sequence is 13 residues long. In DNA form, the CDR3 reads TGTGCCATCAGTGACCGGACAGGGTTTGAAGCTTTCTTT. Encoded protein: CAISDRTGFEAFF.

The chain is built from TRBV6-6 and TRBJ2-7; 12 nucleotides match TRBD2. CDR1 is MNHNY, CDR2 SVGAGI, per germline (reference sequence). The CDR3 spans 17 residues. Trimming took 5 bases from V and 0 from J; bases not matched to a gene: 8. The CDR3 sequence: CASSLKGLAGSSYEQYF. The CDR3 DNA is TGTGCCAGCAGTCTTAAAGGACTAGCGGGAAGCTCCTACGAGCAGTACTTC.

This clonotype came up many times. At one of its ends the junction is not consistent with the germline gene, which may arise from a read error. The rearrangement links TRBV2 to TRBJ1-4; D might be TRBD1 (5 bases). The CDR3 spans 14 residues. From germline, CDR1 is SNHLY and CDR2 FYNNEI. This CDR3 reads CASRQTLLDEKLFF. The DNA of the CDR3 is TGTGCCAGTAGACAGACACTTCTTGATGAAAAACTGTTTTTC.

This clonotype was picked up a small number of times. The CDR3 DNA reads TGCAGCGTTACGATGGCGGATACGCAGTATTTT. Translation gives CSVTMADTQYF. The rearrangement links TRBV29-1 to TRBJ2-3; no clear D. Trimming pared 5 bases from V and 6 bases from J, leaving 9 bases between. Germline V gene sequence: CDR1 SQVTM, CDR2 ANQGSEA. The CDR3 has 11 amino acids.

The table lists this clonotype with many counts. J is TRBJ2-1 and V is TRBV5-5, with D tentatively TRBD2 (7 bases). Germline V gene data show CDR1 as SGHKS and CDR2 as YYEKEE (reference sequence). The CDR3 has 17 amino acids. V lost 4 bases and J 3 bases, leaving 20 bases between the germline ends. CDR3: CASSLRSAGARYNEQFF. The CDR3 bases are TGTGCCAGCAGCCTGAGGTCGGCGGGGGCCCGCTACAATGAGCAGTTCTTC.

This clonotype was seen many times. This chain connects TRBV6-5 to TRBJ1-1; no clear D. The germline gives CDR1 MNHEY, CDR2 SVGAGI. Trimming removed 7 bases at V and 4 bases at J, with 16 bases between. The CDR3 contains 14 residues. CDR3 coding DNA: TGTGCCAGCACTACTCCCCGCAGGCCCACTGAAGCTTTCTTT. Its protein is CASTTPRRPTEAFF.

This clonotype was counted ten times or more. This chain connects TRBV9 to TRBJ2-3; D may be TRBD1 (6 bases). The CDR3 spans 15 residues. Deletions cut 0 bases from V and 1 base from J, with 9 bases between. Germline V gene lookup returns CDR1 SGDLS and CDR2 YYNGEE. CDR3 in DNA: TGTGCCAGCAGCGTAGGGCCAGGGGGCACAGATACGCAGTATTTT. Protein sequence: CASSVGPGGTDTQYF. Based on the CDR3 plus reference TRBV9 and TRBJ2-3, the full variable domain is DSGVTQTPKHLITATGQRVTLRCSPRSGDLSVYWYQQSLDQGLQFLIQYYNGEERAKGNILERFSAQQFPDLHSELNLSSLELGDSALYFCASSVGPGGTDTQYFGPGTRLTVL.

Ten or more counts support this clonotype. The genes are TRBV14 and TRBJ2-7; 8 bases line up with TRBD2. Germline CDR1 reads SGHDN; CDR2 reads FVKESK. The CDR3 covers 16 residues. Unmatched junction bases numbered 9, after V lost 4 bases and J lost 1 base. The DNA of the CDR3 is TGTGCCAGCAGCCCCCCAAGCGGGGGAGTGTCCTACGAGCAGTACTTC. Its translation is CASSPPSGGVSYEQYF. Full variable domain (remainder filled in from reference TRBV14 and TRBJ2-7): EAGVTQFPSHSVIEKGQTVTLRCDPISGHDNLYWYRRVMGKEIKFLLHFVKESKQDESGMPNNRFLAERTGGTYSTLKVQPAELEDSGVYFCASSPPSGGVSYEQYFGPGTRLTVT.

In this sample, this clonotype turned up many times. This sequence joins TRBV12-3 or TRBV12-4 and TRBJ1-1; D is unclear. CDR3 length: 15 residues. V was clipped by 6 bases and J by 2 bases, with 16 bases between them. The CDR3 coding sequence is TGTGCCAGCAGGCATGGGCCCCCAACTAACACTGAAGCTTTCTTT. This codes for CASRHGPPTNTEAFF.

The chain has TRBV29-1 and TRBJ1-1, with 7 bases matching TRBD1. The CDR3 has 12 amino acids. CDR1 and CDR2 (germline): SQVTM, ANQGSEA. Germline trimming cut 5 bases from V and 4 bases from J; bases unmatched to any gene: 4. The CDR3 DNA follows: TGCAGCGTTTTGGACAGGCTCACTGAAGCTTTCTTT. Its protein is CSVLDRLTEAFF.

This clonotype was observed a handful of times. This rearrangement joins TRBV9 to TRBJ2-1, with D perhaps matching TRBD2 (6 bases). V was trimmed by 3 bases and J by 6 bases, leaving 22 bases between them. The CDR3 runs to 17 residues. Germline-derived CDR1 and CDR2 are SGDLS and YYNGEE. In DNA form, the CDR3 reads TGTGCCAGCAGCGCGACGCCTGGAACTAGCCTTCTCAATGAGCAGTTCTTC. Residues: CASSATPGTSLLNEQFF. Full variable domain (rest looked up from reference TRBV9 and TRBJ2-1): DSGVTQTPKHLITATGQRVTLRCSPRSGDLSVYWYQQSLDQGLQFLIQYYNGEERAKGNILERFSAQQFPDLHSELNLSSLELGDSALYFCASSATPGTSLLNEQFFGPGTRLTVL.

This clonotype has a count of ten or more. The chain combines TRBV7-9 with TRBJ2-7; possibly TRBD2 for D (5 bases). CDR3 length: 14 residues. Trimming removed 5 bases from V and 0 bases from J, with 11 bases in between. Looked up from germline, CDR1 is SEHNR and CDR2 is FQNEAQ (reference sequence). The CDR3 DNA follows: TGTGCCAGCAGCGCCGCGGGCGGCTCCTACGAGCAGTACTTC. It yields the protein CASSAAGGSYEQYF. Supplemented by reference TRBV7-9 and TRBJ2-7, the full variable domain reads DTGVSQNPRHKITKRGQNVTFRCDPISEHNRLYWYRQTLGQGPEFLTYFQNEAQLEKSRLLSDRFSAERPKGSFSTLEIQRTEQGDSAMYLCASSAAGGSYEQYFGPGTRLTVT.

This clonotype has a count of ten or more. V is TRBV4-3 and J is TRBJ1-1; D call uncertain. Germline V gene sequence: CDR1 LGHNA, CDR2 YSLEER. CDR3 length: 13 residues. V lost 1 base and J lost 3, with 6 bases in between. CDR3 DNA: TGCGCCAGCAGCCAAGTAAAGGACACTGAAGCTTTCTTT. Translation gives CASSQVKDTEAFF.

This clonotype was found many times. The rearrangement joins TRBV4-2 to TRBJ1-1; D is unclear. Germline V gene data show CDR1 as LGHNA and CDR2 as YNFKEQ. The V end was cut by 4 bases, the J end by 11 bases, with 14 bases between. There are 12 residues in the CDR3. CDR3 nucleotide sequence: TGTGCCAGCAGCCCAGGTCGGGTGGAGGCTTTCTTT. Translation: CASSPGRVEAFF.